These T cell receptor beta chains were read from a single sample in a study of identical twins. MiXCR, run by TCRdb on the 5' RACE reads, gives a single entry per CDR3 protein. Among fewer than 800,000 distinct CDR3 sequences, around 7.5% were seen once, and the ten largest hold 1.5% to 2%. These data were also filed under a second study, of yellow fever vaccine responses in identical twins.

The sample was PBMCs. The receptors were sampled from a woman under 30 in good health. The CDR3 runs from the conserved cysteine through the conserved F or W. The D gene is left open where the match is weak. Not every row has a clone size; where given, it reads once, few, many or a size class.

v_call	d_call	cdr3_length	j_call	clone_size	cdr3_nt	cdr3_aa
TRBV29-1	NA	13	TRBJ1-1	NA	TGCAGCGTTGAAATACAGGGAGGTACTGAAGCTTTCTTT	CSVEIQGGTEAFF
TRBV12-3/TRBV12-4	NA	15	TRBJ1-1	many	TGTGCCAGCAGTTTCCATGACAGCCGGAACACTGAAGCTTTCTTT	CASSFHDSRNTEAFF
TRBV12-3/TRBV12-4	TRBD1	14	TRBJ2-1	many	TGTGCCAGCAGTTTCGGGACAGGGGGCAGTGAGCAGTTCTTC	CASSFGTGGSEQFF
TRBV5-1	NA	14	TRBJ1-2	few	TGCGCCAGCAGCCCGGACAGTTCCTATGATGGCTACACCTTC	CASSPDSSYDGYTF
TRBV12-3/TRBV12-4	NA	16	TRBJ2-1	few	TGTGCCAGCAGTTTAGCTCCCTCATCCGCCTACAATGAGCAGTTCTTC	CASSLAPSSAYNEQFF
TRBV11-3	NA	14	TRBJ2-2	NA	TGTGCCAGCAGCCCCGCCCAGAACACCGGGGAGCTGTTTTTT	CASSPAQNTGELFF
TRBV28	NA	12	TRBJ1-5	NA	TGTGCCAGCAGACAACAGGGCCAGCCCCAGCATTTT	CASRQQGQPQHF
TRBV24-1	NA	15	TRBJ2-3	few	TGTGCCACCAGTGAAGGGGGAGGGGGTGCAGATACGCAGTATTTT	CATSEGGGGADTQYF
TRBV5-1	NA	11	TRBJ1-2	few	TGCGCCAGCAGTCCCAGGCATGGCTACACCTTC	CASSPRHGYTF
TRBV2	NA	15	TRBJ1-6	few	TGTGCCAGCAAGGGGGAGGGCTCCTATAATTCACCCCTCCACTTT	CASKGEGSYNSPLHF
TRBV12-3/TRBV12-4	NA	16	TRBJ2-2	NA	TGTGCCAGCAGTTGGGGCCCCTTAACCCTGAGCGGGGAGCTGTTTTTT	CASSWGPLTLSGELFF
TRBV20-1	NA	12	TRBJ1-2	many	TGCAGTGCTAGGGACATCGACTATGGCTACACCTTC	CSARDIDYGYTF
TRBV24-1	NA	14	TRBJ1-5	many	TGTGCCACCGCCGACGGAGATAGCAATCAGCCCCAGCATTTT	CATADGDSNQPQHF
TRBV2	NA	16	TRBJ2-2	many	TGTGCCAGCAGTGATGATGGACGCCACGACGACGGGGAGCTGTTTTTT	CASSDDGRHDDGELFF
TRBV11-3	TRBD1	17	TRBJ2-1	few	TGTGCCAGCAGCTTAGATGGCGGACAGGGGAGTTACAATGAGCAGTTCTTC	CASSLDGGQGSYNEQFF
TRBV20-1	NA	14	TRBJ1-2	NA	TGCAGTGCTAAAAATGCCCGCATTAACTATGGCTACACCTTC	CSAKNARINYGYTF
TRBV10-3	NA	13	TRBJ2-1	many	TGTGCCATTGCGGGTGGAACCTACAATGAGCAGTTCTTC	CAIAGGTYNEQFF
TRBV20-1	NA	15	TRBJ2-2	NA	TGCAGTGCTAGATTCCTCGGGGCGGGCACCGGGGAGCTGTTTTTT	CSARFLGAGTGELFF
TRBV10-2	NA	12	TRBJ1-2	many	TGCGCCAGCAGTCCCACAGGAGAGGTCTACACCTTC	CASSPTGEVYTF
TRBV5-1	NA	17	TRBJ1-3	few	TGCGCCAGCAGCTTGAGGGCAGGATTCAGCTCTGGAAACACCATATATTTT	CASSLRAGFSSGNTIYF
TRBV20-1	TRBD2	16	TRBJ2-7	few	TGCAGTGCCGGGGGGGGGGTTAGCGGGAGTTCCTACGAGCAGTACTTC	CSAGGGVSGSSYEQYF
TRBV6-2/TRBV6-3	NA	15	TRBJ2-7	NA	TGTGCCAGCGGTGCCCGGGCTAGTCCGACCTACGAGCAGTACTTC	CASGARASPTYEQYF
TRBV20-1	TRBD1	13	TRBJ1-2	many	TGCAGTGCTAGAAACGACAGGGGTGAGGGCTACACCTTC	CSARNDRGEGYTF
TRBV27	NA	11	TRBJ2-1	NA	TGTGCCAGCAGTTATAACTATGAGCAGTTCTTC	CASSYNYEQFF
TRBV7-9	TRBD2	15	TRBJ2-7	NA	TGTGCCAGCAGCCTCCCCGGACTAGCGGGTTACGAGCAGTACTTC	CASSLPGLAGYEQYF
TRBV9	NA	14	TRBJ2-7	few	TGTGCCAGCAGCGTAGCCCCGGGACTCTACGAGCAGTACTTC	CASSVAPGLYEQYF
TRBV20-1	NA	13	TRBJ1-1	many	TGCAGTGGATTAAGTTGGGCGGACACTGAAGCTTTCTTT	CSGLSWADTEAFF